The present entry profiles one T cell receptor beta chain with its context. Antigen: not known. The record originates from a study of cytotoxic CD8 clonotypes in ibrutinib-treated CLL. Study-wide results and limits: Public clonotypes (which were uncommon) either contracted or remained stable on treatment.

The V and J ends lost 2 bases and 8 bases respectively, with 21 bases between them. Per germline, CDR1 MNHEY and CDR2 SMNVEV (reference sequence). This CDR3 spans 17 amino acids. Measured with immunoSEQ multiplex PCR; TCRdb has only the in-frame clones, and not every one. Of over 30,000 clones listed, around 67% are singletons. This TCR came from a human donor with chronic lymphocytic leukemia. This chain links TRBV27 with TRBJ1-4; D is ambiguous. Sample: PBMCs, taken at disease progression, from a patient treated with ibrutinib. CDR3 in DNA: TGTGCCAGCAGTTTAGGGCCCGTAGCGGGGATAGGGGAAAAACTGTTTTTT. Protein: CASSLGPVAGIGEKLFF.